This TCR beta chain is drawn from a study of blood T cell repertoires in COVID-19. V lost 11 bases and J 2 bases, leaving 7 bases between the germline ends. Germline V lookup: CDR1 MNHNY, CDR2 SVGAGI (reference sequence). This CDR3 spans 10 amino acids. Sequencing used immunoSEQ multiplex PCR; TCRdb keeps in-frame clones, though not all of them. Of around 210,000 clones detected, around 85% appear once; the ten largest clones hold under 0.95%. The receptor was derived from a man between 60 and 75 years old with COVID-19, enrolled during active disease. The V call is TRBV6-6, the J call TRBJ2-7; D call uncertain. The specimen sequenced was peripheral blood. The CDR3 here is CASRTYEQYF. The DNA for the CDR3 is TGTGCCTCCCGTACCTACGAGCAGTACTTC.